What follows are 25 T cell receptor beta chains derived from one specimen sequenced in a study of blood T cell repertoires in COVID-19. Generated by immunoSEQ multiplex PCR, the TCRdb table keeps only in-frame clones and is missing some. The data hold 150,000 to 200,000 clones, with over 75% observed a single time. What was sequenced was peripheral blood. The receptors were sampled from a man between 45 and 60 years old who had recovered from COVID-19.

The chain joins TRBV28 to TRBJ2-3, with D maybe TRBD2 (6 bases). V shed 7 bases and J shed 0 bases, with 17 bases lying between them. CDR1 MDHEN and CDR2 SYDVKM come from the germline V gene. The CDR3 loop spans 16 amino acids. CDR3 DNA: TGTGCCAGCACTGAACGGGGGATTGGGAGCACAGATACGCAGTATTTT. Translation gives CASTERGIGSTDTQYF.

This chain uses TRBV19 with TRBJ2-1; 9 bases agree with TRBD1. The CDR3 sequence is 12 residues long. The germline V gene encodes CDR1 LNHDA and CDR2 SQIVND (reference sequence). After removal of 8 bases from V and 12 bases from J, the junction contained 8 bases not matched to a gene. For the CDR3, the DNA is TGTGCCAGTCCTTACAGGGGGCCCCCGCAGTTCTTC. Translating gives CASPYRGPPQFF. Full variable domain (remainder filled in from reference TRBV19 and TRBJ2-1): DGGITQSPKYLFRKEGQNVTLSCEQNLNHDAMYWYRQDPGQGLRLIYYSQIVNDFQKGDIAEGYSVSREKKESFPLTVTSAQKNPTAFYLCASPYRGPPQFFGPGTRLTVL.

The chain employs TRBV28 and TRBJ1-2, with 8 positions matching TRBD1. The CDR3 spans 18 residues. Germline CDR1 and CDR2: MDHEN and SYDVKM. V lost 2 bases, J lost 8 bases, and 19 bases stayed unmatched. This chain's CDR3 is CASSLIANDRGPLGGYTF. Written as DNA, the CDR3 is TGTGCCAGCAGTTTAATCGCGAACGACAGGGGACCCCTGGGGGGCTACACCTTC.

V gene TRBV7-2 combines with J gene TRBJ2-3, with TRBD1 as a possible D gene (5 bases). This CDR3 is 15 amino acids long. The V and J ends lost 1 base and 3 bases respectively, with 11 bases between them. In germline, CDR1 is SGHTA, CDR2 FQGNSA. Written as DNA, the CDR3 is TGTGCCAGCAGCTTAGGGGGCAGGGATACAGATACGCAGTATTTT. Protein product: CASSLGGRDTDTQYF. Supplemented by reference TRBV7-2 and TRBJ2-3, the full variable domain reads GAGVSQSPSNKVTEKGKDVELRCDPISGHTALYWYRQSLGQGLEFLIYFQGNSAPDKSGLPSDRFSAERTGGSVSTLTIQRTQQEDSAVYLCASSLGGRDTDTQYFGPGTRLTVL.

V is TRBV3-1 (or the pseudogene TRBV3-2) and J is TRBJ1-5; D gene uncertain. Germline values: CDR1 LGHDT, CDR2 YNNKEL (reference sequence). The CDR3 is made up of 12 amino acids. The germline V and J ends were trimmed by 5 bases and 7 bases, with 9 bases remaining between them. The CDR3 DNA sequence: TGTGCCAGCAGCTTCGGTAGCCAGCCCCAGCATTTT. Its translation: CASSFGSQPQHF.

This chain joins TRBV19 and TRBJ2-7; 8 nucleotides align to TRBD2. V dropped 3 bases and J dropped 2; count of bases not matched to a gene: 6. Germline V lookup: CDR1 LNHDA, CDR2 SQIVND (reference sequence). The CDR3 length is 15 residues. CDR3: CASSMGPGLAYEQYF. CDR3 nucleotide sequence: TGTGCCAGTAGTATGGGGCCGGGACTAGCCTACGAGCAGTACTTC.

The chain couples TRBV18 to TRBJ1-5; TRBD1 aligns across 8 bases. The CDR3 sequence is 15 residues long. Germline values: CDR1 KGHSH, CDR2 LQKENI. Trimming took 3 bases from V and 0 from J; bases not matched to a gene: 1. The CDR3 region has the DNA TGTGCCAGCTCACCGGGACAGGCTAGCAATCAGCCCCAGCATTTT. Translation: CASSPGQASNQPQHF.

The CDR3 here is CASSGGSGVYNEQFF. As DNA, the CDR3 is TGCGCCAGCTCAGGGGGGAGTGGAGTATACAATGAGCAGTTCTTC. The chain employs TRBV4-1 and TRBJ2-1, with a tentative D call TRBD1 (7 bases). Germline CDR1 is MGHRA and CDR2 is YSYEKL. This CDR3 comprises 15 residues. V lost 8 bases to trimming and J lost 4 bases, with 18 bases between them.

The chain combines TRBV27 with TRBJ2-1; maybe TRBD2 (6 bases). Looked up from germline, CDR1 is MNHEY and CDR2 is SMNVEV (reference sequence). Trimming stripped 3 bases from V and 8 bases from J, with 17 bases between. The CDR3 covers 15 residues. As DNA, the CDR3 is TGTGCCAGCAGTTTGCACCGGGAGCGGATCGATGAGCAGTTCTTC. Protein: CASSLHRERIDEQFF.

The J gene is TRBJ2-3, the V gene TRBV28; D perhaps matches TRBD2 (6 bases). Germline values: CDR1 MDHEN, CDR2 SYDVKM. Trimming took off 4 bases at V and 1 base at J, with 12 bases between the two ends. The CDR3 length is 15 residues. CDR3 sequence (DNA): TGTGCCAGCAGTTCCAGGACTACCGGCACAGATACGCAGTATTTT. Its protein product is CASSSRTTGTDTQYF.

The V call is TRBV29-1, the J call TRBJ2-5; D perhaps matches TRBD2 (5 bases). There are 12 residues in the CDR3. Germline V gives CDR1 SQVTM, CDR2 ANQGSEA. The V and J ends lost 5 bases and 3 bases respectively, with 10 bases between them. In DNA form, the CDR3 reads TGCAGCGTTCGTTCAGCGGAAGAGACCCAGTACTTC. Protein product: CSVRSAEETQYF.

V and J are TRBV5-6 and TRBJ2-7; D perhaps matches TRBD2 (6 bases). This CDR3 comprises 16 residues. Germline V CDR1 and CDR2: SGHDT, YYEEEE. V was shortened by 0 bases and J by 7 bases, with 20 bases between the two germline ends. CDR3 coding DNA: TGTGCCAGCAGCTTGGGAGCTAGCGAGAAACGAGGGGAGCAGTACTTC. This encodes CASSLGASEKRGEQYF. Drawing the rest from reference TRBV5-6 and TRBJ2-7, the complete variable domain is DAGVTQSPTHLIKTRGQQVTLRCSPKSGHDTVSWYQQALGQGPQFIFQYYEEEERQRGNFPDRFSGHQFPNYSSELNVNALLLGDSALYLCASSLGASEKRGEQYFGPGTRLTVT.

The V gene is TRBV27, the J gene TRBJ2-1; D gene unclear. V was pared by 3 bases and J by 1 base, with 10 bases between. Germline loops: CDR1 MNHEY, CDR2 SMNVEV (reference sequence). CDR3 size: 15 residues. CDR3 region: CASSFRLQSYNEQFF. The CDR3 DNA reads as TGTGCCAGCAGTTTTAGATTACAGTCCTACAATGAGCAGTTCTTC.

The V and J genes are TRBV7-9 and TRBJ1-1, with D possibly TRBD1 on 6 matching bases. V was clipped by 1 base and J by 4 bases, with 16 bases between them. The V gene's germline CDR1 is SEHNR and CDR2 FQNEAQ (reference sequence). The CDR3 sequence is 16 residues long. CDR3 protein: CASSLGNHQGGTEAFF. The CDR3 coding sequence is TGTGCCAGCAGCTTAGGGAACCATCAAGGGGGCACTGAAGCTTTCTTT.

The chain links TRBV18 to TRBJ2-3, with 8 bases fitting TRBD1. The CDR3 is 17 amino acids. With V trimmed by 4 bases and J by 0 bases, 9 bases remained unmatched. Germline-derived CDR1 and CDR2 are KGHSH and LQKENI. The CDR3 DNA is TGTGCCAGCTCACGACAGACAGGGGCCCTTAGCACAGATACGCAGTATTTT. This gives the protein CASSRQTGALSTDTQYF.

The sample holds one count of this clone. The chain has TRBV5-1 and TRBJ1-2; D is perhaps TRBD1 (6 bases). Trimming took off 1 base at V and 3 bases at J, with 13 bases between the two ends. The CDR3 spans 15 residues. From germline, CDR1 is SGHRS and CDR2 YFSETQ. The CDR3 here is CASSLSAGVDYGYTF. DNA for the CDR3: TGCGCCAGCAGCTTGTCGGCAGGGGTGGACTATGGCTACACCTTC.

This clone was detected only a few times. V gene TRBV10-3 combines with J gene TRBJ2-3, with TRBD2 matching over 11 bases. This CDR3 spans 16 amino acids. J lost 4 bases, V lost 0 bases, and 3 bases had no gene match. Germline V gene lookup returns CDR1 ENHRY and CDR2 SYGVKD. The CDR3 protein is CAISESSGRAADTQYF. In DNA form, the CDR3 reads TGTGCCATCAGTGAGTCTAGCGGGAGGGCCGCAGATACGCAGTATTTT.

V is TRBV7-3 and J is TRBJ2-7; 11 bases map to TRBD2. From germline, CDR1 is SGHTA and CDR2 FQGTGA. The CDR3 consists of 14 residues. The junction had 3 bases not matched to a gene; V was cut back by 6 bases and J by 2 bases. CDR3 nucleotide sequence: TGTGCCAGCAGTCTAGCGGGAGGCGCCTACGAGCAGTACTTC. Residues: CASSLAGGAYEQYF.

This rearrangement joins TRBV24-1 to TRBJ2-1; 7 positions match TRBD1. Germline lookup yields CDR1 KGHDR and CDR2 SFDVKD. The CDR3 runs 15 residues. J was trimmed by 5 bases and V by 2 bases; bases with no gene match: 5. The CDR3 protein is CATSDSQGKDNEQFF. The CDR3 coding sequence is TGTGCCACCAGTGATTCACAGGGGAAGGACAATGAGCAGTTCTTC.

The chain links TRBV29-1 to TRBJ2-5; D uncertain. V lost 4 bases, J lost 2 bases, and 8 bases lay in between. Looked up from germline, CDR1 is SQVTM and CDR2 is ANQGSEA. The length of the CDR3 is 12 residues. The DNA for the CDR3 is TGCAGCGTTGTAAGCAGGCAAGAGACCCAGTACTTC. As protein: CSVVSRQETQYF.

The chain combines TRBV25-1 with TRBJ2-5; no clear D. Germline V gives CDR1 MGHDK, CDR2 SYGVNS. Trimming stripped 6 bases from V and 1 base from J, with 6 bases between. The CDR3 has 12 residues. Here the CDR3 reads CASRRSQETQYF. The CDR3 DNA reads TGTGCCAGCAGGCGGTCCCAAGAGACCCAGTACTTC.

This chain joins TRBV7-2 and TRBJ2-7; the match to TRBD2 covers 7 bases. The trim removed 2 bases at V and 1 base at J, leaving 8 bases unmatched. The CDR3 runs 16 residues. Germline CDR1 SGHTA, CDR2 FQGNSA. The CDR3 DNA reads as TGTGCCAGCAGCTTATCTTCGGGAGGCGTGTCCTACGAGCAGTACTTC. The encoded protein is CASSLSSGGVSYEQYF.

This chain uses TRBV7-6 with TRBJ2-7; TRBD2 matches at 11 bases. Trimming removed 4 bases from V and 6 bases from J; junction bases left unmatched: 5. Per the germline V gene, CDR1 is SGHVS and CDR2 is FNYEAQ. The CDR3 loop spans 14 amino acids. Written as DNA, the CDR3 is TGTGCCAGCAGCTCGACTAGCGGGATTCGCGAGCAGTACTTC. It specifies CASSSTSGIREQYF.

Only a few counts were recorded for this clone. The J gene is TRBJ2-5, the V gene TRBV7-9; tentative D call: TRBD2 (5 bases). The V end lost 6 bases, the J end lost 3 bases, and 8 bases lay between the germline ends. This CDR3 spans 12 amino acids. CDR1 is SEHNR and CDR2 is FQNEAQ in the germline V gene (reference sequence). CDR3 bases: TGTGCCAGCAGTCGGACTGAAGAGACCCAGTACTTC. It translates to CASSRTEETQYF.

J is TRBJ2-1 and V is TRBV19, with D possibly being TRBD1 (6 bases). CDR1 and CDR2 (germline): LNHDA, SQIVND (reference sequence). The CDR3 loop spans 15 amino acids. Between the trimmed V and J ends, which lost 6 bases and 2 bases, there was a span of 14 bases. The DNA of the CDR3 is TGTGCCAGTAGAAACAGGGATTTACCCTACAATGAGCAGTTCTTC. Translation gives CASRNRDLPYNEQFF.